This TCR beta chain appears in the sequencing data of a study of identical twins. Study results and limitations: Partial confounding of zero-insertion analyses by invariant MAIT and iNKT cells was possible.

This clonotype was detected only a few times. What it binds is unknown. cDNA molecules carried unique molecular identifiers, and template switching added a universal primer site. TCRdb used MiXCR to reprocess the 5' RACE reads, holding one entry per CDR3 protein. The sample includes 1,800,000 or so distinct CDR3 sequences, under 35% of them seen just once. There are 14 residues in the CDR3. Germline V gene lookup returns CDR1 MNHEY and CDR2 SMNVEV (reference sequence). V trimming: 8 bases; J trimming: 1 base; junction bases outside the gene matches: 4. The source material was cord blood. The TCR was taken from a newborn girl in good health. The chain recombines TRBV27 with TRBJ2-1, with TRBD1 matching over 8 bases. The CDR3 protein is CASARDRSYNEQFF. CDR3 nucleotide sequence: TGTGCCAGCGCCCGGGACAGGTCCTACAATGAGCAGTTCTTC.